Below, 15 T cell receptor beta chains from the same sample are listed, as sequenced in a study of control samples from healthy donors and cancer patients. The protocol was immunoSEQ multiplex PCR, while the TCRdb copy is restricted to in-frame clones and leaves out a portion. The table records about 160,000 clones, about 94% of them present only once. The sample was blood. The source is a woman in her 40s in good health.

This clone appeared once. The chain employs TRBV5-1 and TRBJ2-5, with 12 bases matching TRBD1. Germline V gene sequence: CDR1 SGHRS, CDR2 YFSETQ. This CDR3 is built from 17 residues. The junction had 10 bases not matched to a gene; V was cut back by 3 bases and J by 4 bases. DNA for the CDR3: TGCGCCAGCAGCTCGCAACTCCGGGACAGGGGGCGAGAGACCCAGTACTTC. It specifies CASSSQLRDRGRETQYF.

This chain links TRBV2 with TRBJ1-1; perhaps TRBD1 as D (6 bases). The CDR3 totals 14 residues. With 4 bases removed from V and 1 base from J, the gap between germline ends came to 10 bases. In germline, CDR1 is SNHLY, CDR2 FYNNEI. DNA for the CDR3: TGTGCCAGCAGTGTAACAGGGCAGAACACTGAAGCTTTCTTT. It specifies CASSVTGQNTEAFF.

The gene calls are TRBV19 and TRBJ1-1, with 7 positions matching TRBD1. This CDR3 contains 14 residues. V trimming: 4 bases; J trimming: 8 bases; junction bases outside the gene matches: 10. The germline gives CDR1 LNHDA, CDR2 SQIVND (reference sequence). The CDR3 reads CASSTTGVWTEAFF. CDR3 nucleotides: TGTGCCAGTAGTACAACAGGGGTTTGGACAGAAGCTTTCTTT.

The V gene is TRBV2, the J gene TRBJ1-5; possibly TRBD1 for D (6 bases). V was trimmed by 4 bases and J by 7 bases, leaving 14 bases between them. The CDR3 totals 14 residues. Germline-derived CDR1 and CDR2 are SNHLY and FYNNEI. CDR3: CASSVLGAYQPQHF. DNA for the CDR3: TGTGCCAGCAGTGTTCTGGGGGCGTACCAGCCCCAGCATTTT.

V gene TRBV7-9 combines with J gene TRBJ1-2; no definite D call. Germline V lookup: CDR1 SEHNR, CDR2 FQNEAQ (reference sequence). This CDR3 spans 15 amino acids. V dropped 5 bases and J dropped 5 bases, with 18 bases sitting between them. In nucleotides, the CDR3 is TGTGCCAGCAGCCCCCGGATAACGAAAGCTTATGGCTACACCTTC. Its translation: CASSPRITKAYGYTF.

The chain carries TRBV7-9 and TRBJ1-6; D unresolved. CDR1 is SEHNR and CDR2 is FQNEAQ in the germline V gene (reference sequence). This CDR3 region has 15 residues. The V gene lost 2 bases and the J gene lost 6 bases, with 11 bases spanning the gap. The CDR3: CASSLLKVSNSPLHF. The CDR3 nucleotides are TGTGCCAGCAGCTTACTCAAGGTTTCTAATTCACCCCTCCACTTT.

The chain couples TRBV30 to TRBJ1-1; 7 positions agree with TRBD1. Germline trimming cut 4 bases from V and 1 base from J; bases unmatched to any gene: 9. The CDR3 is made up of 15 amino acids. From germline, CDR1 is GTSNPN and CDR2 SVGIG (reference sequence). The CDR3 region is CAWMGDRYSNTEAFF. For the CDR3, the DNA is TGTGCCTGGATGGGGGACAGATATTCGAACACTGAAGCTTTCTTT.

The chain links TRBV24-1 to TRBJ2-3; 11 nucleotides line up with TRBD1. Germline CDR1 and CDR2: KGHDR and SFDVKD. The CDR3 loop spans 16 amino acids. The V gene end was trimmed by 3 bases and the J gene end by 5 bases; junction bases not matched to a gene: 6. The CDR3 DNA sequence: TGTGCCACCAGTGATACCGGGACAGGGGGAATAGATACGCAGTATTTT. Protein: CATSDTGTGGIDTQYF.

This chain joins TRBV11-1 and TRBJ1-2, with 7 nucleotides matching TRBD1. The germline V gene has CDR1 SGHAT and CDR2 FQDESV (reference sequence). The CDR3 contains 14 residues. V gave up 2 bases and J gave up 4 bases; unmatched junction bases: 4. The CDR3, as DNA: TGTGCCAGCAGCTTAACAGGGGACCTCTATGGCTACACCTTC. It specifies CASSLTGDLYGYTF.

In its sample, this clone was seen once. The rearrangement links TRBV16 to TRBJ1-6, with 7 positions matching TRBD1. Trimming cost V 7 bases and J 7 bases; bases outside gene matches: 10. Germline V gene sequence: CDR1 KGHSY, CDR2 FQNENV. The CDR3 is 15 residues long. The CDR3 coding sequence is TGTGCCAGCAAATTTTGGGACAGACCAAATTCACCCCTCCACTTT. Translation: CASKFWDRPNSPLHF.

V gene TRBV7-8 combines with J gene TRBJ2-1; possibly TRBD1 for D (5 bases). The V gene's germline CDR1 is SGHVS and CDR2 FQNEAQ. The CDR3 covers 12 residues. V lost 7 bases, J lost 10 bases, and 14 bases lay in between. Written as DNA, the CDR3 is TGTGCCAGCACCTATTCTGCAGGGGAGCAGTTCTTC. As protein: CASTYSAGEQFF.

V gene TRBV4-2 combines with J gene TRBJ2-7; TRBD2 agrees at 9 bases. This CDR3 is built from 15 residues. V lost 4 bases and J lost 4; bases outside the gene matches: 8. Germline-derived CDR1 and CDR2 are LGHNA and YNFKEQ. The CDR3 reads CASSPEGGGAYEQYF. In DNA form, the CDR3 reads TGTGCCAGCAGCCCTGAAGGCGGGGGGGCTTACGAGCAGTACTTC.

The rearrangement uses TRBV10-3 and TRBJ1-5, with D unresolved. The V gene lost 0 bases and the J gene lost 9 bases, with 9 bases spanning the gap. The CDR3 runs 13 residues. The germline gives CDR1 ENHRY, CDR2 SYGVKD. The CDR3 nucleotides are TGTGCCATCAGTGAGTCTCACTGGGGGCCCCAGCATTTT. This encodes CAISESHWGPQHF.

The chain carries TRBV6-5 and TRBJ1-5; D ambiguous. Germline V gives CDR1 MNHEY, CDR2 SVGAGI. V lost 5 bases, J lost 6 bases, and 8 bases lay in between. This CDR3 region has 12 residues. The CDR3 sequence: CASSKAGQPQHF. CDR3 DNA: TGTGCCAGCAGTAAGGCGGGTCAGCCCCAGCATTTT.

Details on this clone: One junction end does not reproduce the germline sequence, and a read error may be involved. The chain uses TRBV2 and TRBJ2-5, with a possible D match to TRBD1 (6 bases). This CDR3 has 13 amino acids. Germline-derived CDR1 and CDR2 are SNHLY and FYNNEI. The chain's CDR3 is CASTTGRQETQYF. The CDR3 coding sequence is TGTGCAAGCACCACAGGGCGTCAAGAGACCCAGTACTTC.